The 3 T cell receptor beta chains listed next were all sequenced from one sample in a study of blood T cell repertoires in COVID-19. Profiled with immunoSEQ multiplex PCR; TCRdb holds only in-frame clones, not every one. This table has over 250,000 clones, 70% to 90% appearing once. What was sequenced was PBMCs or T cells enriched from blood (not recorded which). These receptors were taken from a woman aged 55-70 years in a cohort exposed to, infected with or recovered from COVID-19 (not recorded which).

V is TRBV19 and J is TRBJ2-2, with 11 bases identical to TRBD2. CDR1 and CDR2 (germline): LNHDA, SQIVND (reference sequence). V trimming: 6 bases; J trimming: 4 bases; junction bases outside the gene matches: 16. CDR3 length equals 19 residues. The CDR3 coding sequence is TGTGCCAGTAGCCTTTTGGGCGTTAGCGGGAGGGAGCGCACCGGGGAGCTGTTTTTT. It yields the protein CASSLLGVSGRERTGELFF.

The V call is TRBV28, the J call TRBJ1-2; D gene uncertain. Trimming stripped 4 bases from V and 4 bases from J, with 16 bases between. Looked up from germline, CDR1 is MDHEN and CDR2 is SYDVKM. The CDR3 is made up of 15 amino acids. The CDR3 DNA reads TGTGCCAGCAGTTCGGAGCCAGTAGGTTTCTATGGCTACACCTTC. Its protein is CASSSEPVGFYGYTF.

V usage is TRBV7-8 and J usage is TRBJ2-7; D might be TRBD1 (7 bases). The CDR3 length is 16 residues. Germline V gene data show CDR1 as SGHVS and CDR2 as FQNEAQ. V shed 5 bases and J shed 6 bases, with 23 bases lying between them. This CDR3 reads CASSLGGLTGIGEQYF. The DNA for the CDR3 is TGTGCCAGCAGCCTAGGAGGGCTGACAGGGATTGGCGAGCAGTACTTC.